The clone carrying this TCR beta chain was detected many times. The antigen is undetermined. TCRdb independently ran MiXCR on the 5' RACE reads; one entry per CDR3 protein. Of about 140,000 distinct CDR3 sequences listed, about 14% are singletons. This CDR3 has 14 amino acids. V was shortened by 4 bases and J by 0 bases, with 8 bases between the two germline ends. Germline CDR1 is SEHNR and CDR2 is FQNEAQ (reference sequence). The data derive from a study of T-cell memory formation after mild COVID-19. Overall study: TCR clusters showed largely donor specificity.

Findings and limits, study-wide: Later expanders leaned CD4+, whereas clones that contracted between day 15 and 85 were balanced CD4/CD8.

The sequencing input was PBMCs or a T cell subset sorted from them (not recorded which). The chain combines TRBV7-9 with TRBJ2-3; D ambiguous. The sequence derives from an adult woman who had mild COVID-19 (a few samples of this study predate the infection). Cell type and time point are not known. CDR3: CASSYVSSTDTQYF. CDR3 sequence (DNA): TGTGCCAGCAGCTATGTCTCTAGCACAGATACGCAGTATTTT.